This T cell receptor (beta chain) came from a study of blood T cell repertoires in COVID-19. Study-wide context: Acute-phase and convalescent COVID-19 samples originated in the United States, Italy and Spain. T cells, B-cell-depleted T cells, or PBMCs provided the cDNA or gDNA that served as material.

Original data processing: Amplification of reference gene primers provided the estimated nucleated cell counts. The repertoire was sequenced with immunoSEQ multiplex PCR; TCRdb's copy has only in-frame clones and lacks some. V and J calls and clone size come straight from that table; D and trimming were deduced from the DNA. The sample comprises roughly 250,000 clones, around 79% of which are singletons, and about 3.5% rests with the top ten. Trimming cost V 1 base and J 6 bases; bases outside gene matches: 2. There are 14 residues in the CDR3. Germline CDR1 reads MNHEY; CDR2 reads SVGAGI. The chain couples TRBV6-5 to TRBJ1-5, with 8 nucleotides matching TRBD1. The sample comprised peripheral blood. The receptor was derived from a woman older than 75 with acute or convalescent COVID-19. The CDR3 DNA reads TGTGCCAGCAGTTACTGGACAGGGAGTCAGCCCCAGCATTTT. Protein sequence: CASSYWTGSQPQHF.